This is a list of T cell receptor beta chains from one sample in a study of cytomegalovirus exposure and HLA in healthy donors. The method was immunoSEQ multiplex PCR; TCRdb's version includes in-frame clones alone and lacks a portion of them. The sample carries about 190,000 clones, approximately 75% recorded once. The source material was PBMCs. The receptors here all came from a man aged 30-40 years in good health and CMV-seropositive. Both conserved end residues are trimmed from each CDR3. Each record gives: V gene, J gene, CDR3 protein.

TRBV7-8,TRBJ2-7,ASRLLAGDSYEQY
TRBV7-2,TRBJ2-1,ASSLVGGGRYNEQF
TRBV7-8,TRBJ1-2,ASSLVPSYGYT
TRBV5-4,TRBJ2-1,ASSLGGASGRDEQF
TRBV28,TRBJ1-2,ASSLYEGYT
TRBV5-1,TRBJ2-7,ASSSDTGNEQY
TRBV18,TRBJ2-6,ASSKKGGSSGANVLT
TRBV18,TRBJ2-7,ASSRTVDSYEQY
TRBV7-8,TRBJ1-1,ASSSQVNTEAF
TRBV28,TRBJ2-1,ASRIEPTSRGYNEQF
TRBV29-1,TRBJ2-7,SVLTSGSSYEQY
TRBV4-2,TRBJ1-5,ASSQAGQPQH
TRBV27,TRBJ2-7,ASTGLAGINEQY
TRBV6-6,TRBJ1-5,ASSRGLSNQPQH
TRBV27,TRBJ2-3,ASRITGGHTDTQY
TRBV7-2,TRBJ1-5,ASSLYGDGGQPQH
TRBV7-2,TRBJ2-1,ASSALARDEQF
TRBV6-6,TRBJ2-4,ASSYRDSEY
TRBV27,TRBJ2-7,ASSLTQSYEQY
TRBV9,TRBJ1-1,ASSVTGNTEAF
TRBV30,TRBJ1-2,AWSVQGADT
TRBV19,TRBJ2-1,TSRGGAGNNEQF
TRBV5-6,TRBJ2-1,ASSHLGGSLSYNEQF
TRBV4-2,TRBJ2-7,ASSQVGPGREGYEQY
TRBV7-2,TRBJ2-7,ASSLAAGNEQY
TRBV5-5,TRBJ2-1,ASSLVLAGVNEQF
TRBV28,TRBJ2-1,ASREAGGTFEQF
TRBV27,TRBJ2-7,ASRRRGGNEQY
TRBV28,TRBJ2-5,ASSKGVGTEETQY
TRBV30,TRBJ2-7,AWTPRARGNDEQY
TRBV18,TRBJ2-1,ASSPRGGGITF
TRBV5-1,TRBJ2-5,ASSLARGQGNHWETQY
TRBV10-3,TRBJ1-1,AISEASSNTEAF
TRBV2,TRBJ2-3,ASRSRTSTDTQY
TRBV6-5,TRBJ1-2,ASSYAWTGQDYT
TRBV11-2,TRBJ2-5,ASSIGPGQGIETQY
TRBV19,TRBJ2-5,ASSMGGALGETQY
TRBV5-1,TRBJ2-3,ASSLSGREGDTQY
TRBV4-3,TRBJ2-7,ASSQDLGGGEQY
TRBV6-4,TRBJ1-1,ASSKTGETEAF
TRBV19,TRBJ1-2,ASSKTVDYGYT
TRBV29-1,TRBJ2-5,SVSLGLSQETQY
TRBV28,TRBJ2-7,ASSTPLAGASEQY
TRBV30,TRBJ1-2,AWSVHVAGNGYT
TRBV29-1,TRBJ2-7,SVVTGGRSEQY
TRBV6-5,TRBJ2-7,ASSLQGRYEQY
TRBV18,TRBJ1-1,ASSPRALNTEAF
TRBV6-1,TRBJ2-2,ASSEWGPGELF